One sample yielded the 27 T cell receptor beta chains listed below, sequenced in a study of blood T cell repertoires in COVID-19. Some clones are missing from TCRdb's copy, which holds only in-frame ones; the method was immunoSEQ multiplex PCR. The sample lists about 260,000 clones; just under 85% were seen once. The specimen sequenced was peripheral blood. These receptors were taken from an elderly woman with acute or convalescent COVID-19.

This rearrangement joins TRBV18 to TRBJ2-3; 11 bases match TRBD1. CDR1 and CDR2 from the germline V gene are KGHSH and LQKENI. V shed 3 bases and J 0 bases; nucleotides not matched to a gene: 2. The CDR3 totals 16 residues. Written as DNA, the CDR3 is TGTGCCAGCTCACCCGGGACAGGGGGTAGCACAGATACGCAGTATTTT. Encoded protein: CASSPGTGGSTDTQYF.

This rearrangement joins TRBV3-1 (or the pseudogene TRBV3-2) to TRBJ2-5, with 8 bases fitting TRBD1. The CDR3 is 17 amino acids. V shed 1 base, J shed 1 base, and the junction held 8 bases outside the gene matches. The V gene's germline CDR1 is LGHDT and CDR2 YNNKEL (reference sequence). In DNA, the CDR3 is TGTGCCAGCAGCCAAGCACACCCACAGGGGGTCCAAGAGACCCAGTACTTC. Amino acid sequence: CASSQAHPQGVQETQYF.

The chain couples TRBV5-1 to TRBJ1-1, with D maybe TRBD1 (6 bases). The CDR3 runs 14 residues. Trimming removed 0 bases from V and 4 bases from J, with 10 bases in between. Germline V gene data show CDR1 as SGHRS and CDR2 as YFSETQ. CDR3 in DNA: TGCGCCAGCAGCTTGGGGACAGCTTTCACTGAAGCTTTCTTT. Translation: CASSLGTAFTEAFF.

The genes are TRBV5-1 and TRBJ2-3; tentative D call: TRBD1 (6 bases). CDR1 is SGHRS and CDR2 is YFSETQ in the germline V gene. The CDR3 is 14 amino acids. V was cut by 3 bases and J by 3 bases, with 11 bases left in between. The CDR3 sequence: CASSYGQRTDTQYF. CDR3 DNA sequence: TGCGCCAGCAGCTATGGACAGAGAACAGATACGCAGTATTTT.

The chain uses TRBV11-2 and TRBJ1-1, with TRBD1 matching over 11 bases. The length of the CDR3 is 17 residues. The germline V gene encodes CDR1 SGHAT and CDR2 FQNNGV. The trim removed 5 bases at V and 0 bases at J, leaving 8 bases unmatched. CDR3 bases: TGTGCCAGCAGCCGGGGACAGGGGGGACTACTGAACACTGAAGCTTTCTTT. This encodes CASSRGQGGLLNTEAFF.

The rearrangement joins TRBV19 to TRBJ2-1; 7 nucleotides agree with TRBD1. The junction had 6 bases not matched to a gene; V was cut back by 4 bases and J by 9 bases. The CDR3 is made up of 13 amino acids. Germline V gene sequence: CDR1 LNHDA, CDR2 SQIVND (reference sequence). CDR3 residues: CASSTRQGTEQFF. The CDR3 nucleotides are TGTGCCAGTAGTACCCGACAGGGTACTGAGCAGTTCTTC.

This chain links TRBV28 with TRBJ2-2, with 11 positions matching TRBD2. This CDR3 has 16 residues. V dropped 4 bases and J dropped 4; count of bases not matched to a gene: 5. Looked up from germline, CDR1 is MDHEN and CDR2 is SYDVKM. The CDR3: CASSYSGRASTGELFF. CDR3 nucleotides: TGTGCCAGCAGTTATAGCGGGAGGGCCAGCACCGGGGAGCTGTTTTTT.

This chain links TRBV5-6 with TRBJ1-2; 10 bases line up with TRBD1. Germline V gene sequence: CDR1 SGHDT, CDR2 YYEEEE. With 2 bases clipped from V and 4 bases from J, the junction kept 5 bases outside the gene matches. This CDR3 is 15 amino acids long. DNA of the CDR3: TGTGCCAGCAGCTTTCAGACAGGGGGCACCTATGGCTACACCTTC. Amino acids: CASSFQTGGTYGYTF.

The chain uses TRBV12-3 or TRBV12-4 and TRBJ1-5, with unresolved D. CDR3 length: 13 amino acids. Trimming stripped 3 bases from V and 4 bases from J, with 7 bases between. For the CDR3, the DNA is TGTGCCAGCAGTTTTCAGGAAAATCAGCCCCAGCATTTT. Translated, it gives CASSFQENQPQHF.

The gene calls are TRBV2 and TRBJ2-2; 11 nucleotides match TRBD1. This CDR3 has 14 amino acids. After removal of 6 bases from V and 5 bases from J, the junction contained 2 bases not matched to a gene. Germline CDR1 and CDR2: SNHLY and FYNNEI. CDR3 in amino acids: CASRGDRGTGELFF. In nucleotides, the CDR3 is TGTGCCAGCAGAGGGGACAGGGGGACCGGGGAGCTGTTTTTT.

CDR3 in amino acids: CASGYGAPTDTQYF. The CDR3 coding sequence is TGCGCCAGTGGGTACGGAGCGCCCACAGATACGCAGTATTTT. The chain uses TRBV5-1 and TRBJ2-3; the D is unclear. The CDR3 covers 14 residues. V gave up 8 bases and J gave up 2 bases, with 15 bases separating them. CDR1 is SGHRS, CDR2 YFSETQ, per germline.

V gene TRBV11-2 combines with J gene TRBJ2-3; 9 bases align to TRBD1. Germline CDR1 SGHAT, CDR2 FQNNGV. Trimming took 1 base from V and 3 from J; bases not matched to a gene: 5. The CDR3 covers 16 residues. Here the CDR3 DNA reads TGTGCCAGCAGCTTAGGGGCACAGGGGGCAACAGATACGCAGTATTTT. Translating gives CASSLGAQGATDTQYF.

The chain recombines TRBV7-6 with TRBJ1-3; a weak D match, TRBD1 (5 bases). CDR1 is SGHVS, CDR2 FNYEAQ, per germline. V was cut by 1 base and J by 1 base, with 8 bases left in between. The CDR3 sequence is 15 residues long. CDR3 protein: CASSLESGSGNTIYF. Here the CDR3 DNA reads TGTGCCAGCAGCTTAGAGTCAGGGTCTGGAAACACCATATATTTT.

The chain is built from TRBV14 and TRBJ2-5; 7 nucleotides match TRBD1. V lost 4 bases, J lost 2 bases, and 1 base stayed unmatched. Germline values: CDR1 SGHDN, CDR2 FVKESK. The CDR3 sequence is 13 residues long. DNA for the CDR3: TGTGCCAGCAGCCGGGGACAGCAAGAGACCCAGTACTTC. Translating gives CASSRGQQETQYF. Drawing the rest from reference TRBV14 and TRBJ2-5, the complete variable domain is EAGVTQFPSHSVIEKGQTVTLRCDPISGHDNLYWYRRVMGKEIKFLLHFVKESKQDESGMPNNRFLAERTGGTYSTLKVQPAELEDSGVYFCASSRGQQETQYFGPGTRLLVL.

V usage is TRBV6-5 and J usage is TRBJ1-4, with D possibly being TRBD1 (6 bases). CDR3 length equals 15 residues. Per germline, CDR1 MNHEY and CDR2 SVGAGI. Trimming left V 6 bases short and J 0 bases short, with 11 bases between. The chain's CDR3 is CASRRTEATNEKLFF. CDR3 in DNA: TGTGCCAGCAGGCGGACAGAAGCAACTAATGAAAAACTGTTTTTT.

This clone appeared a single time. V gene TRBV7-2 combines with J gene TRBJ2-3, with D tentatively TRBD2 (6 bases). Trimming removed 2 bases from V and 1 base from J, with 22 bases in between. Germline CDR1 SGHTA, CDR2 FQGNSA. The CDR3 runs to 19 residues. CDR3 region: CASSLRSTLVVAGTDTQYF. In DNA form, the CDR3 reads TGTGCCAGCAGCTTAAGATCTACCCTAGTGGTAGCGGGCACAGATACGCAGTATTTT.

This clone was recorded a few times. This chain links TRBV5-1 with TRBJ1-2; weak D call: TRBD1 (5 bases). Germline-derived CDR1 and CDR2 are SGHRS and YFSETQ. Deletions cut 0 bases from V and 3 bases from J, with 12 bases between. The CDR3 consists of 15 residues. The CDR3 spells CASSLDSRVDYGYTF. As DNA, the CDR3 is TGCGCCAGCAGCTTGGATAGCAGGGTAGACTATGGCTACACCTTC.

The table lists this clone with a few counts. The gene calls are TRBV28 and TRBJ1-1; tentative D call: TRBD1 (5 bases). Per germline, CDR1 MDHEN and CDR2 SYDVKM. V dropped 2 bases and J dropped 6 bases, with 13 bases sitting between them. The CDR3 is made up of 14 amino acids. Here the CDR3 reads CASSLSGAQSEAFF. CDR3 coding DNA: TGTGCCAGCAGTTTAAGCGGGGCTCAATCTGAAGCTTTCTTT.

The J gene is TRBJ2-2, the V gene TRBV7-2; D not resolved. Germline CDR1 is SGHTA and CDR2 is FQGNSA. Trimming removed 1 base at V and 4 bases at J, with 7 bases between. There are 14 residues in the CDR3. Written as DNA, the CDR3 is TGTGCCAGCAGCTTAGTTGAGCGCACCGGGGAGCTGTTTTTT. Translated, it gives CASSLVERTGELFF.

This chain uses TRBV7-9 with TRBJ2-1; 11 bases line up with TRBD1. This CDR3 contains 14 residues. With V trimmed by 4 bases and J by 7 bases, 3 bases remained unmatched. CDR1 is SEHNR, CDR2 FQNEAQ, per germline (reference sequence). The CDR3 protein is CASSSGQGANEQFF. For the CDR3, the DNA is TGTGCCAGCAGCTCCGGACAGGGGGCAAATGAGCAGTTCTTC.

The J gene is TRBJ2-3, the V gene TRBV5-6, with D tentatively TRBD1 (5 bases). Deletions cut 3 bases from V and 7 bases from J, with 9 bases between. CDR3 size: 12 residues. Germline CDR1 SGHDT, CDR2 YYEEEE. For the CDR3, the DNA is TGTGCCAGCAGCTCAGACAGAAATACGCAGTATTTT. It yields the protein CASSSDRNTQYF.

V usage is TRBV7-3 and J usage is TRBJ2-1; D is possibly TRBD2 (6 bases). CDR3 length: 13 residues. Germline V gives CDR1 SGHTA, CDR2 FQGTGA. Trimming pared 2 bases from V and 5 bases from J, leaving 7 bases between. CDR3 sequence reads: CASSLAGNNEQFF. The CDR3 DNA reads TGTGCCAGCAGCTTAGCGGGAAACAATGAGCAGTTCTTC.

V gene TRBV7-2 combines with J gene TRBJ1-1; 7 bases align to TRBD1. Germline lookup yields CDR1 SGHTA and CDR2 FQGNSA. V was pared by 5 bases and J by 8 bases, with 8 bases of the junction left unmatched. This CDR3 is built from 13 residues. CDR3 region: CASSLRGQTEAFF. CDR3 bases: TGTGCCAGCAGCCTTAGGGGACAGACAGAAGCTTTCTTT. The full variable domain, with the rest looked up from reference TRBV7-2 and TRBJ1-1, is GAGVSQSPSNKVTEKGKDVELRCDPISGHTALYWYRQSLGQGLEFLIYFQGNSAPDKSGLPSDRFSAERTGGSVSTLTIQRTQQEDSAVYLCASSLRGQTEAFFGQGTRLTVV.

The chain employs TRBV4-3 and TRBJ1-2, with a tentative D call TRBD1 (6 bases). V shed 2 bases and J shed 2 bases, with 9 bases lying between them. Germline CDR1 LGHNA, CDR2 YSLEER. The CDR3 extends over 14 amino acids. The DNA for the CDR3 is TGCGCCAGCAGCCAAAAACAGGGAAACTATGGCTACACCTTC. Its protein is CASSQKQGNYGYTF.

This sequence joins TRBV20-1 and TRBJ2-1; 15 bases line up with TRBD2. CDR3 length: 18 residues. Germline V gene sequence: CDR1 DFQATT, CDR2 SNEGSKA (reference sequence). The junction had 10 bases not matched to a gene; V was cut back by 3 bases and J by 4 bases. CDR3 coding DNA: TGCAGTGCTAGTTCCCGTGGACTAGCGGGAGGGCGATACAATGAGCAGTTCTTC. This translates into CSASSRGLAGGRYNEQFF.

The chain joins TRBV19 to TRBJ2-3; 9 bases agree with TRBD2. Looked up from germline, CDR1 is LNHDA and CDR2 is SQIVND (reference sequence). Losses at the gene ends were 7 bases for V and 2 bases for J; bases not matched to a gene: 7. This CDR3 region has 15 residues. Here the CDR3 DNA reads TGTGCCAGTAAGGATAGCGGGGGACCCACAGATACGCAGTATTTT. Amino acids: CASKDSGGPTDTQYF.

This clone was seen just once. V and J are TRBV5-6 and TRBJ1-5, with 12 positions matching TRBD1. Germline loops: CDR1 SGHDT, CDR2 YYEEEE. CDR3 length: 15 residues. The trim removed 4 bases at V and 7 bases at J, leaving 6 bases unmatched. This CDR3 is CASSSGTGGIQPQHF. For the CDR3, the DNA is TGTGCCAGCAGCAGTGGGACAGGGGGCATCCAGCCCCAGCATTTT.